This TCR beta chain was observed in a study of T cells after yellow fever vaccination. General study results and limits: The bulk population could contribute abundant contaminating clonotypes to FACS-sorted repertoires. Peaking faster, on day 5 versus 15, the secondary response was nonetheless weaker.

TCRdb analysed the 5' RACE reads with MiXCR anew, one entry per CDR3 protein. Among about 510,000 distinct CDR3 sequences listed, 21% were seen once. Notes on this clonotype: The antigen remains unidentified.

Germline V gene sequence: CDR1 MNHEY, CDR2 SVGAGI. The CDR3 length is 15 residues. The V gene end was trimmed by 0 bases and the J gene end by 12 bases; junction bases not matched to a gene: 8. Sequences were derived from PBMCs, sampled roughly 20 days after the first yellow fever vaccination. The receptor was isolated from a man in his late teens or twenties who received the YFV17D yellow fever vaccine. The V call is TRBV6-5, the J call TRBJ2-1, with TRBD2 matching 10 bases. The CDR3 region is CASSYSLSGGAGQFF. The CDR3 nucleotides are TGTGCCAGCAGTTACTCGCTGAGCGGGGGGGCCGGGCAGTTCTTC.